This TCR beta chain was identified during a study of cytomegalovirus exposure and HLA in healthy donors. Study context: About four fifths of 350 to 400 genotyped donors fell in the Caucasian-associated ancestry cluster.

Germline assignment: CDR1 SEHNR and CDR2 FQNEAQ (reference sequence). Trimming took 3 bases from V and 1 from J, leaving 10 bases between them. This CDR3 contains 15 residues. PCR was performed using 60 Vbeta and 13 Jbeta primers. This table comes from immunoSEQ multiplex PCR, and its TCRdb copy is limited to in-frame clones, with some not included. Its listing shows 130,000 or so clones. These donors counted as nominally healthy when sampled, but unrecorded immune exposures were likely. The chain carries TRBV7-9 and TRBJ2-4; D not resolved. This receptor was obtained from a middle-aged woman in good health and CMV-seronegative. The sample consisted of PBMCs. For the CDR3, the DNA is TGTGCCAGCAGCTTTGTCGCCGGGGCCAAAAACATTCAGTACTTC. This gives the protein CASSFVAGAKNIQYF.